What follows describes a single TCR beta chain. The target antigen is unknown. This specimen comes from a study of T cell responses to AZD1222 COVID-19 vaccine. General study results and limits: Only a handful of AZD1222 recipients tested seropositive at baseline.

Deletions cut 4 bases from V and 1 base from J, with 12 bases between. Germline V gene lookup returns CDR1 SGDLS and CDR2 YYNGEE. The CDR3 covers 15 residues. Produced via immunoSEQ multiplex PCR; TCRdb's table is partial and in-frame only. The sample carries approximately 270,000 clones, about 94% recorded once. V and J are TRBV9 and TRBJ1-3; D is possibly TRBD1 (5 bases). This TCR was sampled from an adult who received the AZD1222 COVID-19 vaccine. The sequences come from peripheral blood, collected 28 days after the second AZD1222 dose. The CDR3 coding sequence is TGTGCCAGCAGCTCCCAGGGTCTTTCTGGAAACACCATATATTTT. Its protein is CASSSQGLSGNTIYF.